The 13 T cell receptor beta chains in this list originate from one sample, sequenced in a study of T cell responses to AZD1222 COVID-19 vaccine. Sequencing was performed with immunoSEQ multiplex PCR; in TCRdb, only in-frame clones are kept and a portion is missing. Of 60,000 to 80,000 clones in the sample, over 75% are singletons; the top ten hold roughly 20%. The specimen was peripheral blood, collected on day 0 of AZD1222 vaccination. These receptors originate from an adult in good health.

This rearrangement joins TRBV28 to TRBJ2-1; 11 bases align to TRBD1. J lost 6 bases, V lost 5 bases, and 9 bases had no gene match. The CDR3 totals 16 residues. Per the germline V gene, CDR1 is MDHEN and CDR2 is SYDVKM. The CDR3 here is CASSHFGDRGGNEQFF. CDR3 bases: TGTGCCAGCAGTCACTTCGGGGACAGGGGGGGCAATGAGCAGTTCTTC.

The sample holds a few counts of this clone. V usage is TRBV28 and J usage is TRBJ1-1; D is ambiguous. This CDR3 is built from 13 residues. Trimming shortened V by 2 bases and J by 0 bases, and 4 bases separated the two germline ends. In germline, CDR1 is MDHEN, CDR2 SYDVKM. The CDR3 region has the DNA TGTGCCAGCAGTTTAAGGATGAACACTGAAGCTTTCTTT. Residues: CASSLRMNTEAFF. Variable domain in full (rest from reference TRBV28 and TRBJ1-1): DVKVTQSSRYLVKRTGEKVFLECVQDMDHENMFWYRQDPGLGLRLIYFSYDVKMKEKGDIPEGYSVSREKKERFSLILESASTNQTSMYLCASSLRMNTEAFFGQGTRLTVV.

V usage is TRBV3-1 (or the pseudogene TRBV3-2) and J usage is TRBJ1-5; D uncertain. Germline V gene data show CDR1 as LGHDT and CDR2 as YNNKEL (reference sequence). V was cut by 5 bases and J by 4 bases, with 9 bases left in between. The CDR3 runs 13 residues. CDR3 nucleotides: TGTGCCAGCAGCGCTCAAATAAATCAGCCCCAGCATTTT. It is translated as CASSAQINQPQHF.

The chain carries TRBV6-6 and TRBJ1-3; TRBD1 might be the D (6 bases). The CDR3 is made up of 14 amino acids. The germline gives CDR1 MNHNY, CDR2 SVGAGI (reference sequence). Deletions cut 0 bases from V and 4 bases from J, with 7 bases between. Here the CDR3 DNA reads TGTGCCAGCAGTTACTCGCAGGGGGGAAACACCATATATTTT. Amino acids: CASSYSQGGNTIYF.

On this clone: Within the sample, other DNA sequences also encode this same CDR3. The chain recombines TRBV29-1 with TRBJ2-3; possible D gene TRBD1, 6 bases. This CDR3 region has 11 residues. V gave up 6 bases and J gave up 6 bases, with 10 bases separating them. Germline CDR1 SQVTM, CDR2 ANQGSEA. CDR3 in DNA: TGCAGCGTAGCAGGGGTTGATACGCAGTATTTT. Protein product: CSVAGVDTQYF.

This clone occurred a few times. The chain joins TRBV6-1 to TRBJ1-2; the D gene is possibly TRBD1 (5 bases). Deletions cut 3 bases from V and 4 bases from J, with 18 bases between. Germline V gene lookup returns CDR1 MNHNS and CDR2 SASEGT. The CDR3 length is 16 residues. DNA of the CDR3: TGTGCCAGCAGTGACGACAGAGGGGTTACTGTCTATGGCTACACCTTC. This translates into CASSDDRGVTVYGYTF.

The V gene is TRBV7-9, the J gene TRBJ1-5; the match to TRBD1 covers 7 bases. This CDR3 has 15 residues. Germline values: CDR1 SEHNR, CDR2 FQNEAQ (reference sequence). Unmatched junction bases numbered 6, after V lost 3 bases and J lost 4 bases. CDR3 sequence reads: CASSFSSGQNQPQHF. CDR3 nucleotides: TGTGCCAGCAGCTTCTCATCGGGACAGAATCAGCCCCAGCATTTT. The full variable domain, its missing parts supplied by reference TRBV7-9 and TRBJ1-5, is DTGVSQNPRHKITKRGQNVTFRCDPISEHNRLYWYRQTLGQGPEFLTYFQNEAQLEKSRLLSDRFSAERPKGSFSTLEIQRTEQGDSAMYLCASSFSSGQNQPQHFGDGTRLSIL.

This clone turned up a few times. In DNA, the CDR3 is TGTGCCAGCAGTCTACAGGACAGGAACTATCAGCCCCAGCATTTT. Protein sequence: CASSLQDRNYQPQHF. This chain connects TRBV6-6 to TRBJ1-5; 7 nucleotides match TRBD1. The CDR3 totals 15 residues. The J segment lost 5 bases and the V segment lost 5 bases, leaving 9 bases of the junction unmatched. Germline-derived CDR1 and CDR2 are MNHNY and SVGAGI (reference sequence).

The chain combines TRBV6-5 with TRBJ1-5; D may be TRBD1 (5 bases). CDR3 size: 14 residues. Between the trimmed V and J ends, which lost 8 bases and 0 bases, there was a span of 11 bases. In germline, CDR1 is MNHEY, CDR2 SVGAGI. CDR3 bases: TGTGCCAGCGGCCGACAGATTAGCAATCAGCCCCAGCATTTT. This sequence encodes CASGRQISNQPQHF.

The CDR3 sequence is CASSAYGGGGPTDTQYF. The CDR3 nucleotides read TGTGCCAGCAGTGCCTATGGGGGAGGGGGGCCCACAGATACGCAGTATTTT. The chain is built from TRBV6-1 and TRBJ2-3, with D perhaps matching TRBD2 (7 bases). CDR3 length: 17 amino acids. Trimming shortened V by 4 bases and J by 2 bases, and 19 bases separated the two germline ends. In germline, CDR1 is MNHNS, CDR2 SASEGT.

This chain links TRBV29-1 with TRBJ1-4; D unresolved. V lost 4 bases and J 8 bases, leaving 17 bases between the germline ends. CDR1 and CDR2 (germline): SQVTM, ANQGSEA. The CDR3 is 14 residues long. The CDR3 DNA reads TGCAGCGTTGTGAACCCTCTAAAAGGAGAAAAACTGTTTTTT. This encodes CSVVNPLKGEKLFF.

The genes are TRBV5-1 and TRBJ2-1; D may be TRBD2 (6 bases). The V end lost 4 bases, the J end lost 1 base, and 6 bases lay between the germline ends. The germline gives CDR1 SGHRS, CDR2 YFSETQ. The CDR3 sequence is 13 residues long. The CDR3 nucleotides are TGCGCCAGCAGCGGAGGGTCCTACAATGAGCAGTTCTTC. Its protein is CASSGGSYNEQFF.

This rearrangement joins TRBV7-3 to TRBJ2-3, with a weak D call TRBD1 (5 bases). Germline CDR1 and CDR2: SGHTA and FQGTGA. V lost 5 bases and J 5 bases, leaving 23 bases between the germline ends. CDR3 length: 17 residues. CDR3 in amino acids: CASSPSGATFLGDTQYF. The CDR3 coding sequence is TGTGCCAGCAGCCCCTCTGGGGCCACCTTCTTGGGAGATACGCAGTATTTT.